This T cell receptor beta chain is drawn from a study of blood T cell repertoires in COVID-19 (dated by TCRdb to the early 2020s). Notes on the research overall: Samples covering the acute and convalescent phases of COVID-19 were provided by collaborators in the United States, Italy and Spain. HLA class I and class II types, where available, came from metadata supplied by the sample provider rather than from assay-based typing. The repertoires were released in a freely available public database meant as a resource for research on the immune response to SARS-CoV-2. The dataset comprised deeply sampled blood TCRbeta repertoires from subjects exposed to, actively infected with, or recovered from COVID-19. Samples came from the ongoing ImmuneRACE study (first 160 participants) plus 1,254 subjects from 6 global collaborators. Sample metadata almost always included a de-identified subject ID, COVID-19 status, age in years and sex. The material from the prospective study consisted of cDNA or gDNA derived from T cells, B-cell-depleted T cells, or PBMCs. The investigation overall reported the following: Clinical and demographic metadata were provided uncurated, with the amount varying by source and participant.

Regarding this clone: The target of this receptor is not known. No clone much larger than this one lies a single base away; base qualities are absent.

Participants in the prospective study were aged roughly 18 to 100 years, lived in 20 to 25 United States geographic areas, and enrolled through a virtual design. To assign participants to cohorts, the prospective study relied on clinical history that participants themselves reported in a screening survey and a study questionnaire. ImmuneRACE Cohort 3 recovered participants were defined by two consecutive negative NP/OP PCR tests, healthcare professional clearance, or symptom resolution. Each participant in the prospective study had whole blood, serum and a nasopharyngeal or oropharyngeal swab collected by mobile phlebotomists. Additional blood draws and questionnaires over an approximately two-month period could optionally be provided by prospective study participants. Before DNA extraction, blood samples from the prospective study were shipped at room temperature or frozen. In the germline V gene, CDR1 corresponds to MNHEY and CDR2 to SVGAGI. Spanning cysteine to phenylalanine, the CDR3 consists of 15 amino acids. The CDR3 DNA has 45 bases and is translated from base 1. The germline V end is reduced by 7 bases and the J end by 5 bases; junction bases left unmatched: 12.

TCRbeta CDR3 regions were amplified from genomic DNA by means of the immunoSEQ Assay, a bias-controlled multiplex PCR. The study's processing was this. The number of nucleated cells in each sample was estimated by amplification of reference gene primers within the assay. To quantify the absolute abundance of each unique TCRbeta CDR3 rearrangement, sequence reads were collapsed and filtered. For each sample, productive Simpson clonality was calculated by taking the square root of Simpson's diversity index across productive rearrangements. Not all clones reach the TCRdb copy of this immuneACCESS table, which keeps in-frame sequences only. Checked studies attribute under half of the gap to unresolved V genes and leave the rest unexplained. V and J calls plus clone size are reproduced from that table; the DNA served to infer D and trimming. The sample has around 300,000 clones on record, nearly 90% of them singletons. The leading ten clones occupy approximately 1.8% of the sample.

Rearrangement joined TRBV6-5 to TRBJ2-5; TRBD2 lines up with 8 middle nucleotides. The sequencing sample was made of PBMCs or T cells enriched from blood (not recorded which). The sequence was obtained from a woman aged 55-70 years who had recovered from COVID-19. In nucleotide form, the sequence is TGTGCCAGCACCTACTTCGGGGGGGCGATGGAGACCCAGTACTTC. Its translation is CASTYFGGAMETQYF.